Reported below is one TCR beta chain. The antigen remains unidentified. The data were obtained in a study of OX40 agonist ivuxolimab in advanced cancers. Across the whole study: An agonistic human IgG2 monoclonal antibody against OX40 (CD134) was given.

Sampled blood was obtained at baseline, cycle 4 day 1, and cycle 7 day 1. Assay used: immunoSEQ multiplex PCR; TCRdb lists only in-frame clones, some missing. Here the sample spans about 12,000 clones, around 80% being singletons. The CDR3 spans 12 residues. V dropped 1 base and J dropped 5 bases, with 6 bases sitting between them. Germline-derived CDR1 and CDR2 are LNHDA and SQIVND (reference sequence). Study-wide points: Also present in some nonresponders was a low level of normalized T-cell clonal expansion.

Sample: CD4+ or CD8+ T cells sorted from blood, taken in a trial of the OX40 agonist ivuxolimab. This chain connects TRBV19 to TRBJ2-7; no reliable D call. This receptor was obtained from an adult with an advanced solid tumor such as melanoma, head and neck, liver or kidney cancer. CDR3 coding DNA: TGTGCCAGTAGTATAGGAAACGACGAGCAGTACTTC. Its translation is CASSIGNDEQYF.